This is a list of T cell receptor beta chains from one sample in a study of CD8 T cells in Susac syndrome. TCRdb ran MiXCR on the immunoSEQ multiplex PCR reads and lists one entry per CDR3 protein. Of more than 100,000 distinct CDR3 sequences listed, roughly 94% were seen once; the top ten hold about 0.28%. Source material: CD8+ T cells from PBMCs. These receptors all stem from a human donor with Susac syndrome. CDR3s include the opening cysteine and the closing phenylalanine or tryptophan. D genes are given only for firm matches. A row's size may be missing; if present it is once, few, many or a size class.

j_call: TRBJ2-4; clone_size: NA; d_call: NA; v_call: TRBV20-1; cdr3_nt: TGCAGTGCTTTTCTAACCAACGAAAACATTCAGTACTTC; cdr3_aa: CSAFLTNENIQYF
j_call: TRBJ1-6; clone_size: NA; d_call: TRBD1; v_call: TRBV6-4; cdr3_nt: TGTGCCAGCAGGAGGGGACAGGGCGATCACTCACCCCTCCACTTT; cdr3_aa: CASRRGQGDHSPLHF
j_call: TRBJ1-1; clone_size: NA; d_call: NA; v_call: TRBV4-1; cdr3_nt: TGCGCCAGCAGCCAAGTAGGGGGGAACACTGAAGCTTTCTTT; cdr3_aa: CASSQVGGNTEAFF
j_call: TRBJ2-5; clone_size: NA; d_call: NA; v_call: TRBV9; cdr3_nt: TGTGCCAGCAGCCCCAGGGACCAGGCGGAGACCCAGTACTTC; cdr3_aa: CASSPRDQAETQYF
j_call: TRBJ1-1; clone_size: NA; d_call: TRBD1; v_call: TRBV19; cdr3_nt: TGTGCCAGTAGGGACAGGGATATTACGAACACTGAAGCTTTCTTT; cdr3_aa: CASRDRDITNTEAFF
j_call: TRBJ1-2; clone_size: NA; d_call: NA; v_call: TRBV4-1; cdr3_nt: TGCGCCAGCAGCCCCACGACAGAAACTAACTATGGCTACACCTTC; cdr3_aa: CASSPTTETNYGYTF
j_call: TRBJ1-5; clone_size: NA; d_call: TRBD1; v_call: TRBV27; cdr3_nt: TGTGCCAGCAGCCTCAGGGGGGGAAGCAATCAGCCCCAGCATTTT; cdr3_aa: CASSLRGGSNQPQHF
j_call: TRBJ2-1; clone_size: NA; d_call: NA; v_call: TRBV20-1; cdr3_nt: TGCAGTGCTAGAGATCGGGGGACCCTCAATGAGCAGTTCTTC; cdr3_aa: CSARDRGTLNEQFF
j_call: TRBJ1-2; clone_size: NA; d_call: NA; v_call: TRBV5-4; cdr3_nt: TGTGCCAGCAGCTTGGATCCAGGGGACTATGGCTACACCTTC; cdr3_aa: CASSLDPGDYGYTF
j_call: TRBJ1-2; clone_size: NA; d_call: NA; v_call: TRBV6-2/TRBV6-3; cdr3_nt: TGTGCCAGCAGTTCGGGATCTTCCTATGGCTACACCTTC; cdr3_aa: CASSSGSSYGYTF
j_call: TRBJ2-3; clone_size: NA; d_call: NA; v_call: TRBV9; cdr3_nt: TGTGCCAGCAGCGTAGGATCCGGCGGCCGGGATACGCAGTATTTT; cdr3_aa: CASSVGSGGRDTQYF
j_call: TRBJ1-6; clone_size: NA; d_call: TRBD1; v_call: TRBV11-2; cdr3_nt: TGTGCCAGCAGCTGGACCGGGACAGGGGAGAATTCACCCCTCCACTTT; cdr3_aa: CASSWTGTGENSPLHF
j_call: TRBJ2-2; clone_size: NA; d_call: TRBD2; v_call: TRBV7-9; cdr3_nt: TGTGCCCCTGGGGGGGGACCCGAGAACACCGGGGAGCTGTTTTTT; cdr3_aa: CAPGGGPENTGELFF
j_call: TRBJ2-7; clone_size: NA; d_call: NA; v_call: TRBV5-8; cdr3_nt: TGTGCCAGCGGCGATCTTCAGGGTTACGAGCAGTACTTC; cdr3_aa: CASGDLQGYEQYF
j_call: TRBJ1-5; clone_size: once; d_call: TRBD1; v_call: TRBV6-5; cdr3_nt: TGTGCCAGCAGTTACAAGGGGGCGGTTAATAGCAATCAGCCCCAGCATTTT; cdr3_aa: CASSYKGAVNSNQPQHF
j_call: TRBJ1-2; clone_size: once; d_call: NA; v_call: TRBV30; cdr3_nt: TGTGCCTGGAGTGTTAAGGTTATCGACTATGGCTACACCTTC; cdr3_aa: CAWSVKVIDYGYTF
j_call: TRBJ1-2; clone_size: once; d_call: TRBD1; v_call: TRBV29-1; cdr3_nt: TGCAGCGGTCGGGACAGGGATAACTATGGCTACACCTTC; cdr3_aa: CSGRDRDNYGYTF
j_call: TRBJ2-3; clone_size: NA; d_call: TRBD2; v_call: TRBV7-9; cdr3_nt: TGTGCCAGCAGCTTACTAGCGGGGGGAGTCGCAGATACGCAGTATTTT; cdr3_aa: CASSLLAGGVADTQYF
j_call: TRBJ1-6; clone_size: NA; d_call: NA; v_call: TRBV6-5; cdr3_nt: TGTGCCAGCAGTTACTCCGTAGGGCTTAATTCACCCCTCCACTTT; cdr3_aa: CASSYSVGLNSPLHF
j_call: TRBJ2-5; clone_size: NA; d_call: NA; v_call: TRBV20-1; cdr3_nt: TGCAGTGCTAGAGGGGCCAGCGTGCGGGAGACCCAGTACTTC; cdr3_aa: CSARGASVRETQYF
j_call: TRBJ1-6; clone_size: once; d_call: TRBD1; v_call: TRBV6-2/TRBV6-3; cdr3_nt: TGTGCCAGCAGTAACAGGGGAGACAATTCACCCCTCCACTTT; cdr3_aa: CASSNRGDNSPLHF
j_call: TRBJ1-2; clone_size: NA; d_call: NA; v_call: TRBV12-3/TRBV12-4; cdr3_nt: TGTGCCAGCAGTCCCACGGGACGGAGAATGGAGGGCTACACCTTC; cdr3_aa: CASSPTGRRMEGYTF
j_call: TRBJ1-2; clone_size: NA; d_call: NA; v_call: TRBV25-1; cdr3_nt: TGTGCCAGCAGTGAATACCTTCAGCATGGCTACACCTTC; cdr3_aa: CASSEYLQHGYTF
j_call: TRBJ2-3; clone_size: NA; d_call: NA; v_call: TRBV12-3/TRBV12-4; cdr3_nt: TGTGCCAGCATGAGGGAGGCATGGGATACGCAGTATTTT; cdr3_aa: CASMREAWDTQYF
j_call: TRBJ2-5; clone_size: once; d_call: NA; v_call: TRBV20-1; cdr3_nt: TGCAGTGCTAGGGAGACTATCTCCCTGGAGACCCAGTACTTC; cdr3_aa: CSARETISLETQYF
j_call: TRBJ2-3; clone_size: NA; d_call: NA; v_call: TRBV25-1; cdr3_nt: TGTGCCAGCAGTGACCTGAACCCCCCTAGCACAGATACGCAGTATTTT; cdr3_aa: CASSDLNPPSTDTQYF
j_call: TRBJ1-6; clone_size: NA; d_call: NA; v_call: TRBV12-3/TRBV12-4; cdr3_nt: TGTGCCAGCAGTCCGGTGAATTCACCCCTCCACTTT; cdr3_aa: CASSPVNSPLHF
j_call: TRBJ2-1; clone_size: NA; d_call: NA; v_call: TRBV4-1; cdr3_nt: TGCGCCAGCAGCCCGAGGGCCACAGAGCAGTTCTTC; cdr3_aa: CASSPRATEQFF
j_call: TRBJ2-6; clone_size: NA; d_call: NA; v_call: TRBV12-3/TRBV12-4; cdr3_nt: TGTGCCAGCAGTCACAGGGTCGGGGCCAACGTCCTGACTTTC; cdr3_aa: CASSHRVGANVLTF
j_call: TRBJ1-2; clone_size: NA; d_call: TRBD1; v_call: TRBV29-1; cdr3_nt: TGCAGCGTGGACGACAGGGGCCCTAACTATGGCTACACCTTC; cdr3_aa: CSVDDRGPNYGYTF
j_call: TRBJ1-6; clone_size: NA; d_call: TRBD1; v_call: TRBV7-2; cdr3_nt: TGTGCCAGCAGCCCGACGGACAGGGGGCTGTCACCCCTCCACTTT; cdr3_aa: CASSPTDRGLSPLHF
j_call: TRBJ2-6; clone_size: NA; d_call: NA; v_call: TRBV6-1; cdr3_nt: TGTGCCAGCAGTAAAAGGGGGGAGTCCGGGGCCAACGTCCTGACTTTC; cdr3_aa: CASSKRGESGANVLTF
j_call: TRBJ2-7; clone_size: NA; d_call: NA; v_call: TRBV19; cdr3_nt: TGTGCCAGTAGCCCCGGACCCGTCTACGAGCAGTACTTC; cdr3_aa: CASSPGPVYEQYF
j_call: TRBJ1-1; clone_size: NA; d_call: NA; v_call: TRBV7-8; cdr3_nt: TGTGCCAGCAGCTTAGCTATCGGTACTCCCGAGGGAGCTTTCTTT; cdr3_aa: CASSLAIGTPEGAFF
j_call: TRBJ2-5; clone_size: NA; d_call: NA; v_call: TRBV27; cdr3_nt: TGTGCCAGCAGTCCAGAGGGACGGCAAGAGACCCAGTACTTC; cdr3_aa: CASSPEGRQETQYF
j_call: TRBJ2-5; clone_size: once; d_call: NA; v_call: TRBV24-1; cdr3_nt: TGTGCCACCAGTGATCTTTCAGGCGACCAAGAGACCCAGTACTTC; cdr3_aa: CATSDLSGDQETQYF
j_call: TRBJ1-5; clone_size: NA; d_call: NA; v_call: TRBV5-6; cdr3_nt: TGTGCCAGCAGCCTTGCAGGGGCAAATCAGCCCCAGCATTTT; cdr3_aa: CASSLAGANQPQHF
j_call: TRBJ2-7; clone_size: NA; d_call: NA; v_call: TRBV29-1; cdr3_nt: TGCAGCGTTGGGCAGGCCCGAGGCGAGCAGTACTTC; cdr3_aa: CSVGQARGEQYF
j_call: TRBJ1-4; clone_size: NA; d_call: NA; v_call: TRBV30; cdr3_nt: TGTGCCTGGAGTGGCGGGATGCTAGTGGGAGAGAAACTGTTTTTT; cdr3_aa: CAWSGGMLVGEKLFF
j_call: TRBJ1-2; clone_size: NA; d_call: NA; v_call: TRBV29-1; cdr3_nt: TGCAGCGCTCTGACGACCGATAACTATGGCTACACCTTC; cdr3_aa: CSALTTDNYGYTF
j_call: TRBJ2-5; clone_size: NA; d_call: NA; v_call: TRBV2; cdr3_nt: TGTGCCAGCAGTGAAGGTTGGGGTGAGACCCAGTACTTC; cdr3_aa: CASSEGWGETQYF
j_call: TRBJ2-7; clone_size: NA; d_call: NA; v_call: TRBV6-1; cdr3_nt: TGTGCCAGCAAGAGACAGGAGGACTACGAGCAGTACTTC; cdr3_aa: CASKRQEDYEQYF
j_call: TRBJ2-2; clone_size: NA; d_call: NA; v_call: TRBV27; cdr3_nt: TGTGCCAGCAGTAACGACCCCGGGGAGACCGGGGAGCTGTTTTTT; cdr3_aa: CASSNDPGETGELFF
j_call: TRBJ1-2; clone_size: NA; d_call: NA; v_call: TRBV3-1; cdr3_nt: TGTGCCAGCAGCCTCCGGGAGGGTGCCTGGGCTAACTATGGCTACACCTTC; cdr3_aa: CASSLREGAWANYGYTF
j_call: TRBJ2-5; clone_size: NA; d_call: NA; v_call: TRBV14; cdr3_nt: TGTGCCAGCAGCCAAGCCGAATGGGGAGTCGGGGAGACCCAGTACTTC; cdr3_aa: CASSQAEWGVGETQYF
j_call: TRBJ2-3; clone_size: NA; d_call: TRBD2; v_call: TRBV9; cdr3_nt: TGTGCCAGCAGCCAGGCGGGGGTCCCCACGGATACGCAGTATTTT; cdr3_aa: CASSQAGVPTDTQYF
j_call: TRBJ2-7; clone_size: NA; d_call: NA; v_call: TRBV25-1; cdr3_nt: TGTGCCAGCAGTTTAGGGGGAGTCGAGTACGAGCAGTACTTC; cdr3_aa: CASSLGGVEYEQYF
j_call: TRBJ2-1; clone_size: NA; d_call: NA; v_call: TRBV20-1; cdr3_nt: TGCAGTGCTAGGTGGCAGAATGAGCAGTTCTTC; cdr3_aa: CSARWQNEQFF
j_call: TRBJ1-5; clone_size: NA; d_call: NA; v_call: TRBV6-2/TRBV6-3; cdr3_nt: TGTGCCAGCAGTGGACCATGGCCCCAGCATTTT; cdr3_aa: CASSGPWPQHF
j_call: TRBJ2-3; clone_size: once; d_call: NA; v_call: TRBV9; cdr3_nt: TGTGCCAGCAGCATACAGGGTTCCCCCAGGGATACGCAGTATTTT; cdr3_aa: CASSIQGSPRDTQYF
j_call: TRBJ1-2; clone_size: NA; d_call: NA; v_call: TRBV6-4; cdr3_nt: TGTGCCAGCAGTGACTCGTTTGGGGAGGGCTACACCTTC; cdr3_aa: CASSDSFGEGYTF